This TCR beta chain was recorded in a study of cytomegalovirus exposure and HLA in healthy donors. For the study at large: From 150 million to 200 million T cells, an earlier analysis saw around 120 million unique TCR beta sequences.

This clone was observed a handful of times. Primers for the PCR totalled 60 Vbeta and 13 Jbeta. Clones were read by immunoSEQ multiplex PCR, and TCRdb kept only the in-frame ones, dropping some. Here the sample spans about 110,000 clones, 15% being singletons. The sequence derives from a woman in her late teens or twenties in good health and CMV-seronegative. Input material: PBMCs.

CDR3 nucleotides: TGTGCCAGCACCGGGGGACGGAGCGCTCAGCCCCAGCATTTT. Its protein product is CASTGGRSAQPQHF. The chain combines TRBV2 with TRBJ1-5, with D tentatively TRBD1 (5 bases). Germline values: CDR1 SNHLY, CDR2 FYNNEI. Between the trimmed V and J ends, which lost 7 bases and 6 bases, there was a span of 16 bases. The CDR3 spans 14 residues.